This T cell receptor (beta chain) originates from a study of T cells in Graves' hyperthyroidism and ophthalmopathy. RNA transcripts provided the source from which TCR beta CDR3 regions were amplified. Researchers ran a first-round RT-PCR on the TCR CDR3 using the HTBI primer set. TCRdb independently ran MiXCR on the multiplex PCR reads; one entry per CDR3 protein. Altogether around 720,000 distinct CDR3 sequences are present, about a third being singletons, with the ten largest covering around 30%. Notes on the study in general: Blood also held most thyroid clonotypes expanded beyond 0.001. In the analysis, a 13 V-J model separated ophthalmopathy from stable hyperthyroidism. The model foresaw ophthalmopathy a median around seven months prior to onset.

For this clonotype: Its antigen is as yet unknown.

Germline V CDR1 and CDR2: SGHTA, FQGTGA. Trimming shortened V by 7 bases and J by 1 base, and 19 bases separated the two germline ends. This CDR3 is 16 amino acids long. The sequence was obtained from a middle-aged woman with Graves' hyperthyroidism. Sequencing input: blood. The chain combines TRBV7-3 with TRBJ1-1, with D unresolved. The CDR3 here is CASNVLMDPRNTEAFF. CDR3 bases: TGTGCCAGCAACGTCCTCATGGATCCGAGGAACACTGAAGCTTTCTTT.